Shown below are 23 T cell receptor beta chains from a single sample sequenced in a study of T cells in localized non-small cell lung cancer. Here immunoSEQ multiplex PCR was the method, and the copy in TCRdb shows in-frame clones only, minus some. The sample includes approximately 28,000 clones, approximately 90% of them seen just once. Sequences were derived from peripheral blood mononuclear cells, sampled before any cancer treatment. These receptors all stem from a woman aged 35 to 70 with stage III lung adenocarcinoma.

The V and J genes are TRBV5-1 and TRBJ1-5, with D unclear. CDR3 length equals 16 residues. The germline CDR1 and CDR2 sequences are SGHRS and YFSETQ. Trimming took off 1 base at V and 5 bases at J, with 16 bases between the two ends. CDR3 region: CASSLRPYPRDQPQHF. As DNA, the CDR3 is TGCGCCAGCAGCTTGCGACCGTATCCGAGGGATCAGCCCCAGCATTTT.

The CDR3 coding sequence is TGTGCCAGCAGTTCAGGACAGGGGAAGAATCAGCCCCAGCATTTT. This sequence encodes CASSSGQGKNQPQHF. This sequence joins TRBV6-1 and TRBJ1-5, with 9 bases identical to TRBD1. This CDR3 has 15 residues. Unmatched junction bases numbered 6, after V lost 5 bases and J lost 4 bases. From germline, CDR1 is MNHNS and CDR2 SASEGT.

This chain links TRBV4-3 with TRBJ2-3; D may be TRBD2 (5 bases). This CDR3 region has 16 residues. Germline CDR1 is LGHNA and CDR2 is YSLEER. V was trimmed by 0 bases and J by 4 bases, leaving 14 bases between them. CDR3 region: CASSQERSSRPDTQYF. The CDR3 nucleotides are TGCGCCAGCAGCCAAGAGAGGTCTAGCAGACCAGATACGCAGTATTTT.

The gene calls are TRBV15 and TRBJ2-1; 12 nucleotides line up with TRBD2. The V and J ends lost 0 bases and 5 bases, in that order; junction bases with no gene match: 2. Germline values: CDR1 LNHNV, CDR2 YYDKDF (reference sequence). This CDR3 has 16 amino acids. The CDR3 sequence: CATSREGTSGHNEQFF. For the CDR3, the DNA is TGTGCCACCAGCAGAGAGGGGACTAGCGGGCACAATGAGCAGTTCTTC.

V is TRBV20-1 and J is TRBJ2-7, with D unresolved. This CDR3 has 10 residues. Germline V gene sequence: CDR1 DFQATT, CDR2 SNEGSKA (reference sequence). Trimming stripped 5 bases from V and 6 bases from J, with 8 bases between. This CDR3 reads CSASRIEQYF. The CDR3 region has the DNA TGCAGTGCTTCCCGAATCGAGCAGTACTTC.

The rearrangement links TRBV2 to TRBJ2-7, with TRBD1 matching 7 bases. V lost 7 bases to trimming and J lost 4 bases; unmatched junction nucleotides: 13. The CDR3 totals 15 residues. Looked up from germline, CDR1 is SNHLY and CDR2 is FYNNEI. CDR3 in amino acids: CASNNRGVRVYEQYF. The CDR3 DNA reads TGTGCCAGCAACAACAGGGGTGTGAGGGTTTACGAGCAGTACTTC.

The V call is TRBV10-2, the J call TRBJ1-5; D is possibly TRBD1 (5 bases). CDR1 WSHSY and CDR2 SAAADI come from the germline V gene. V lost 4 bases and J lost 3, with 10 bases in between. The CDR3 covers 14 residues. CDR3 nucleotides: TGCGCCAGCAGTGGGACACAACTCAATCAGCCCCAGCATTTT. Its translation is CASSGTQLNQPQHF.

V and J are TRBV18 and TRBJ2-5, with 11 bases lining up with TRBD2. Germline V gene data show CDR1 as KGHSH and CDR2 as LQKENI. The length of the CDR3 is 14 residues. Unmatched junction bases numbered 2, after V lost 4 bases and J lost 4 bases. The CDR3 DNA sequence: TGTGCCAGCTCACGAACTAGCGGGGGAGAGACCCAGTACTTC. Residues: CASSRTSGGETQYF.

The CDR3 bases are TGTGCCAGCAGTTATTATTGGGGTAGCAATCAGCCCCAGCATTTT. Residues: CASSYYWGSNQPQHF. The rearrangement links TRBV6-6 to TRBJ1-5; no clear D. CDR1 MNHNY and CDR2 SVGAGI come from the germline V gene (reference sequence). The CDR3 is 15 amino acids. V lost 3 bases, J lost 0 bases, and 9 bases lay in between.

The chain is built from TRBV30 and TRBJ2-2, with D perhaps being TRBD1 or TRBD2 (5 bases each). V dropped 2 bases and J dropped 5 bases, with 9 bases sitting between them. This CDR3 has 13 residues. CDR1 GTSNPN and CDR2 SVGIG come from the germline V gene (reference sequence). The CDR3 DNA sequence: TGTGCCTGGAGTCGGGGCTATACCGGGGAGCTGTTTTTT. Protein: CAWSRGYTGELFF.

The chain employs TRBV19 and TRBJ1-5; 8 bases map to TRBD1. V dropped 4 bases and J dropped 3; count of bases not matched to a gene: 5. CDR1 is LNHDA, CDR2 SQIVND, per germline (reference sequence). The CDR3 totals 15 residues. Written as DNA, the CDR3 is TGTGCCAGTAGTAGGACAGGGAAAAACAATCAGCCCCAGCATTTT. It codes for CASSRTGKNNQPQHF.

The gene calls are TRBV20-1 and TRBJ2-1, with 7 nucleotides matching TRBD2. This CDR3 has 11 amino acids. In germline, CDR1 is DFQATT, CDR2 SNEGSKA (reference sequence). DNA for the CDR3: TGCGCTAGCGGCTCCTACAATGAGCAGTTCTTC. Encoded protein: CASGSYNEQFF.

CDR3: CASSQPLAGGPQNEQFF. CDR3 nucleotide sequence: TGCGCCAGCAGCCAGCCCCTAGCGGGAGGGCCGCAAAATGAGCAGTTCTTC. V is TRBV4-1 and J is TRBJ2-1; 12 nucleotides align to TRBD2. CDR1 MGHRA and CDR2 YSYEKL come from the germline V gene. Losses at the gene ends were 3 bases for V and 7 bases for J; bases not matched to a gene: 10. This CDR3 contains 17 residues.

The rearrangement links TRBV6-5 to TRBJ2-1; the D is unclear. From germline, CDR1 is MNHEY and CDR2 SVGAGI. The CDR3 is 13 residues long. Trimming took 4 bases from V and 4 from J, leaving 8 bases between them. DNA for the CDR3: TGTGCCAGCAGTTTCCGAGGATACAATGAGCAGTTCTTC. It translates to CASSFRGYNEQFF.

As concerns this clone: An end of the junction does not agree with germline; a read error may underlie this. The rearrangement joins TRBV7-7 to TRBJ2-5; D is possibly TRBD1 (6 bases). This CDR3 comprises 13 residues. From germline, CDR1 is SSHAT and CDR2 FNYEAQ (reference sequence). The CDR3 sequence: CASSTRGDGTQYF. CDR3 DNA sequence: TGTGCTAGCAGCACCAGGGGTGACGGGACCCAGTACTTC.

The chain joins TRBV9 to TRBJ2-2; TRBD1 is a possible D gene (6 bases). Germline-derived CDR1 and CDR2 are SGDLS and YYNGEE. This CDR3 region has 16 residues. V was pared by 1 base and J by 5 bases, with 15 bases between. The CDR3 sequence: CASSVNPGTRTGELFF. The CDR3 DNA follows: TGTGCCAGCAGCGTAAACCCCGGGACACGGACCGGGGAGCTGTTTTTT.

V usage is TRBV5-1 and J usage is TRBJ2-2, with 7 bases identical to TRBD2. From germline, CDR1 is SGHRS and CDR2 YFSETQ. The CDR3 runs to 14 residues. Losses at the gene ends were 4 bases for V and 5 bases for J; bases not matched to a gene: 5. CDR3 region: CASSTTSRTGELFF. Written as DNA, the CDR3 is TGCGCCAGCAGCACGACTAGCAGAACCGGGGAGCTGTTTTTT.

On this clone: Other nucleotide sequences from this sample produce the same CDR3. The CDR3 DNA follows: TGCGCCAGCAGCTCAGGACAGGAAGAGACCCAGTACTTC. The encoded protein is CASSSGQEETQYF. The chain uses TRBV5-1 and TRBJ2-5; TRBD1 agrees at 7 bases. V lost 3 bases, J lost 3 bases, and 2 bases stayed unmatched. Germline loops: CDR1 SGHRS, CDR2 YFSETQ. The CDR3 has 13 residues.

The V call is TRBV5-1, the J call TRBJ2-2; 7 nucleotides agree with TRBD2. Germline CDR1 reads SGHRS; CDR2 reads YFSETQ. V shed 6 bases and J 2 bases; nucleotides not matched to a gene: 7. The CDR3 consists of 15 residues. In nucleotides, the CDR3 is TGCGCCAGCAACCGGGACTACCTTAACACCGGGGAGCTGTTTTTT. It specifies CASNRDYLNTGELFF.

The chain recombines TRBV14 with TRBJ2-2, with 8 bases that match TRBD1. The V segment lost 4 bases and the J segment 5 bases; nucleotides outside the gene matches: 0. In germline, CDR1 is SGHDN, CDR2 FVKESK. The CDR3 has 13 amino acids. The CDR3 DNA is TGTGCCAGCAGCCGACAGGGGACCGGGGAGCTGTTTTTT. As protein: CASSRQGTGELFF.

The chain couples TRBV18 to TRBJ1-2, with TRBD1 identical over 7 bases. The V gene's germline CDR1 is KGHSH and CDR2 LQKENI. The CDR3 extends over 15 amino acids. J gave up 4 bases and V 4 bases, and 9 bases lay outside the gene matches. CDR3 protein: CASSQGTATLYGYTF. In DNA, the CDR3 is TGTGCCAGCTCACAAGGGACAGCCACTCTCTATGGCTACACCTTC.

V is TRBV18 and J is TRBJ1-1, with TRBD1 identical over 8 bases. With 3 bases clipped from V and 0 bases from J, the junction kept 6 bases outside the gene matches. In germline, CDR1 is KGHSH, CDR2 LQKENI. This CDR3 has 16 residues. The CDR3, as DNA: TGTGCCAGCTCACCCGGGACAGGCGCCATGAACACTGAAGCTTTCTTT. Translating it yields CASSPGTGAMNTEAFF.

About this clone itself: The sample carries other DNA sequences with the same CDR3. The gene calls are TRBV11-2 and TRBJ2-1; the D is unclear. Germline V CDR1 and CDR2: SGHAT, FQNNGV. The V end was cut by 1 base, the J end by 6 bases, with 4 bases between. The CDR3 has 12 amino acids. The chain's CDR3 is CASSLGTNEQFF. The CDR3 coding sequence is TGTGCCAGCAGCTTAGGTACCAATGAGCAGTTCTTC.